This TCR beta chain originates from a study of somatic mutations in cytotoxic T cells in rheumatoid arthritis. Study information: Collection of patient blood (around 33 ml EDTA) took place right after diagnosis, before any treatment. Study-wide results and limits: Between rheumatoid arthritis patients and age-matched healthy controls, CD8+ T-cell clonality showed no significant difference. The study found that the largest CD8+ clone exceeded 20% of CD8+ cells in about an eighth of the roughly 60 patients. No age-related increase in CD8+ clonality was seen in healthy controls, but one was seen in rheumatoid arthritis patients.

Assay: immunoSEQ multiplex PCR; the TCRdb copy retains only in-frame clones and omits some. This sample has about 5,500 clones; roughly 82% occur once, and the top ten carry 47%. This CDR3 spans 16 amino acids. CDR1 and CDR2 from the germline V gene are LNHNV and YYDKDF (reference sequence). The V and J ends lost 1 base and 6 bases, in that order; junction bases with no gene match: 6. In regard to this clone: Its antigen is unknown.

The chain has TRBV15 and TRBJ2-1; 10 nucleotides agree with TRBD2. The sample comprised CD8+ T cells sorted from blood. The receptor's source is a woman between 45 and 60 years old with rheumatoid arthritis. CDR3 DNA: TGTGCCACCAGCAGAGCAGCGGGAGGGCCTTTCAATGAGCAGTTCTTC. Its translation is CATSRAAGGPFNEQFF.